This T cell receptor beta chain comes out of a study of technical replicates of blood from a handful of donors. The assay was immunoSEQ multiplex PCR, and TCRdb's table has in-frame clones only and misses some. In the table there are roughly 48,000 clones, around 90% of which are singletons. V lost 3 bases and J 4 bases, leaving 11 bases between the germline ends. Germline CDR1 is MNHNS and CDR2 is SASEGT. CDR3 length equals 14 residues. The sequencing input was PBMCs. This rearrangement joins TRBV6-1 to TRBJ2-3; D is possibly TRBD2 (7 bases). This clonotype was sampled from a human donor in good health. Some clones in this sample may be carry-over from other donors' samples. The CDR3 DNA reads as TGTGCCAGCAGTGAGGGGGAGGGGGCAGATACGCAGTATTTT. It translates to CASSEGEGADTQYF.